This TCR beta chain was captured in a study of cytomegalovirus exposure and HLA in healthy donors. Whole-study results and caveats: Versus the approximately 720-donor mean, an Asian-associated ancestry cluster reportedly showed fewer N-insertions in a later analysis. Among TCR sequences, most were rare, though some public TCRs appeared in many donors.

Both 60 Vbeta primers and 13 Jbeta primers went into the PCR. The method was immunoSEQ multiplex PCR; TCRdb's version includes in-frame clones alone and lacks a portion of them. There are about 190,000 clones in the sample; around 75% occur only once, and around 1.5% lies in the top ten. The V gene lost 2 bases and the J gene lost 4 bases, with 15 bases spanning the gap. The CDR3 is 15 amino acids. Germline assignment: CDR1 SGHDT and CDR2 YYEEEE. To note about this clone: Its antigen is as yet unknown.

This TCR was recovered from a woman in her 50s in good health and CMV-seronegative. The chain couples TRBV5-6 to TRBJ1-2, with D possibly TRBD1 on 6 matching bases. The sequenced sample consisted of PBMCs. The CDR3 sequence is CASSFRPTTGYGYTF. In DNA, the CDR3 is TGTGCCAGCAGCTTCCGACCCACGACAGGCTATGGCTACACCTTC.